A single count supports the clone carrying this T cell receptor (beta chain). This sample is drawn from a study of blood T cell repertoires in COVID-19. Here immunoSEQ multiplex PCR was the method, and the copy in TCRdb shows in-frame clones only, minus some. The sample carries approximately 140,000 clones, roughly 88% recorded once. The CDR3 loop spans 15 amino acids. V trimming: 5 bases; J trimming: 5 bases; junction bases outside the gene matches: 8. Germline V CDR1 and CDR2: SGHAT, FQNNGV. This TCR was recovered from a human donor in a cohort sampled during active COVID-19. This chain joins TRBV11-2 and TRBJ2-5; 10 positions match TRBD1. The sequenced sample was peripheral blood. The CDR3 sequence: CASSGGQGIRETQYF. In DNA form, the CDR3 reads TGTGCCAGCAGCGGGGGACAGGGGATTCGGGAGACCCAGTACTTC. Supplemented by reference TRBV11-2 and TRBJ2-5, the full variable domain reads EAGVAQSPRYKIIEKRQSVAFWCNPISGHATLYWYQQILGQGPKLLIQFQNNGVVDDSQLPKDRFSAERLKGVDSTLKIQPAKLEDSAVYLCASSGGQGIRETQYFGPGTRLLVL.